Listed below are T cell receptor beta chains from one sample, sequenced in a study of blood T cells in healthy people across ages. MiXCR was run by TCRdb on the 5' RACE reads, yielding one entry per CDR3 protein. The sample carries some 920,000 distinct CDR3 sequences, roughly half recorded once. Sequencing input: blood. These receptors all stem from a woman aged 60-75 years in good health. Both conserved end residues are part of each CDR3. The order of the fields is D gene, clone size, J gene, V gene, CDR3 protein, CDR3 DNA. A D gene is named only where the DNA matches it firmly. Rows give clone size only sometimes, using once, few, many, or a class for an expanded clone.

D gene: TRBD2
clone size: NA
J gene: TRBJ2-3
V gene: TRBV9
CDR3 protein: CASSVVSGRADTQYF
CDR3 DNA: TGTGCCAGCAGCGTGGTTAGCGGGAGGGCAGATACGCAGTATTTT

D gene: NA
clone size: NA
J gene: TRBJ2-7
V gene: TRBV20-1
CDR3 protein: CSAPYATYEQYF
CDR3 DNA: TGCAGTGCGCCCTATGCGACCTACGAGCAGTACTTC

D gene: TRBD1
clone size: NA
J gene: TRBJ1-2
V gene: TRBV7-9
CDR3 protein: CASHPLQGIYGYTF
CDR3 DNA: TGTGCCAGCCACCCCCTACAGGGGATCTATGGCTACACCTTC

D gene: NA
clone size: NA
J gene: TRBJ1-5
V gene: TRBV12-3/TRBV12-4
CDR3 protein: CASSYRVNQPQHF
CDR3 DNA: TGTGCCAGCAGCTACAGGGTCAATCAGCCCCAGCATTTT

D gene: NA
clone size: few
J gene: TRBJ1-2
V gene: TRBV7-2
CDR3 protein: CASSLEGPGAGYGYTF
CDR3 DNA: TGTGCCAGCAGCTTAGAAGGACCGGGGGCGGGGTATGGCTACACCTTC

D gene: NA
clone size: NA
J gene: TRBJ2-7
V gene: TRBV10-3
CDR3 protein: CAIKGEWDEQYF
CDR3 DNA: TGTGCCATCAAAGGGGAATGGGACGAGCAGTACTTC

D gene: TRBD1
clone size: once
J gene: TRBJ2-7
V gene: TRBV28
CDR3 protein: CASSLRGGTGNYEQYF
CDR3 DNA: TGTGCCAGCAGTTTACGAGGCGGGACAGGGAACTACGAGCAGTACTTC

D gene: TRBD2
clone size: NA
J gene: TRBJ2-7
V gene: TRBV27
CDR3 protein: CASSPRGRIYEQYF
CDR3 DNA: TGTGCCAGCAGTCCCCGCGGGAGGATCTACGAGCAGTACTTC

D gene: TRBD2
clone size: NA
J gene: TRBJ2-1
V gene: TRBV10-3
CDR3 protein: CAVSESVAGTYNEQFF
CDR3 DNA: TGTGCCGTCAGTGAGTCGGTAGCGGGGACCTACAATGAGCAGTTCTTC

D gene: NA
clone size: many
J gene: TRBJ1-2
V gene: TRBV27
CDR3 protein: CASSLSGRGNYGYTF
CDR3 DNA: TGTGCCAGCAGTTTATCGGGAAGGGGGAACTATGGCTACACCTTC